This TCR beta chain stems from a study of T cells in tuberculosis. Study-level information: A South African cohort included IGRA-negative adolescents, latently infected IGRA-positive adolescents and adults with active tuberculosis. Samples predate treatment or fall within its first 7 days.

Germline CDR1 is LNHDA and CDR2 is SQIVND (reference sequence). Trimming pared 4 bases from V and 4 bases from J, leaving 7 bases between. The CDR3 spans 12 residues. Time point indicated: new active TB diagnosis, blood taken before or within 7 days of starting treatment. HIV-seronegative South African adults aged 18 years or older had newly diagnosed active tuberculosis. Positive smear microscopy and/or M. tuberculosis culture confirmed active disease. Assay: immunoSEQ multiplex PCR; the TCRdb copy retains only in-frame clones and omits some. Altogether more than 30,000 clones are present, approximately 93% being singletons, with the ten largest covering about 4.5%.

Sequencing was performed on PBMCs, taken at tuberculosis diagnosis. The source of this sequence is an adult with tuberculosis. The rearrangement joins TRBV19 to TRBJ1-1; D is ambiguous. The CDR3 reads CASSSPGTEAFF. The CDR3, as DNA: TGTGCCAGTAGTAGCCCGGGCACTGAAGCTTTCTTT.